Sequencing of this T cell receptor (beta chain) was carried out in a study of a mutant IDH1 vaccine in newly diagnosed glioma. Whole-study context: The first vaccination came 4-6 weeks after radiotherapy alone, or with temozolomide cycles. The timing of visit V12 was week 35, and that of visit V13 was week 47.

The CDR3 is made up of 17 amino acids. Germline values: CDR1 MGHDK, CDR2 SYGVNS. With 0 bases clipped from V and 0 bases from J, the junction kept 4 bases outside the gene matches. About this clone itself: Its cognate antigen is unknown.

Measured with immunoSEQ multiplex PCR; TCRdb has only the in-frame clones, and not every one. The data show tens of thousands of clones, with more than 65% seen just once and roughly 8% held by the top ten. General study points: Seemingly, top peripheral T cell clonotype changes bore no relation to pseudoprogression.

The time point was: week 35, safety follow-up. The content of each vaccine dose was 300 ug of mutant IDH1 20-mer peptide, and topical imiquimod accompanied it. In weeks 1, 3, 5, 7, 11, 15, 19 and 23, patients were vaccinated. The TCR comes from a man aged 45-60 years with glioma. V is TRBV25-1 and J is TRBJ2-2; 7 bases map to TRBD2. Sequencing was performed on PBMCs, taken from a glioma patient whose treatment included an IDH1 peptide vaccine. CDR3 DNA sequence: TGTGCCAGCAGTGAATATATTCTAGCGGCGAACACCGGGGAGCTGTTTTTT. Translating gives CASSEYILAANTGELFF.